This TCR beta chain emerged from a study of cytomegalovirus exposure and HLA in healthy donors. Of note for this clone: Its antigen is not identified.

Study-wide results and limits: Sequencing likely generated an artifact that appeared as a cluster of highly shared sequence variants. The study carried out a later analysis of TCR beta sequences. It associated 15,000 to 20,000 of them with specific HLA alleles at a false discovery rate of 0.05. Indistinguishable V segments such as TRBV6-2 and TRBV6-3 were excluded.

Researchers ran the PCR with 60 Vbeta and 13 Jbeta primers. The data were produced by immunoSEQ multiplex PCR, yet TCRdb's version contains in-frame clones alone and is incomplete. Among 180,000 or so clones listed, around 70% were seen once. CDR1 and CDR2 from the germline V gene are SNHLY and FYNNEI. The CDR3 totals 15 residues. Trimming at V came to 5 bases and at J to 1 base, leaving 4 bases not matched to a gene. The sample consisted of PBMCs. The TCR originated in a male donor in good health and CMV-seronegative. The V gene is TRBV2, the J gene TRBJ1-4; 7 bases are a match to TRBD1. CDR3 in DNA: TGTGCCAGCAGTTATGACAGGGTAACTAATGAAAAACTGTTTTTT. Protein: CASSYDRVTNEKLFF.